These T cell receptor beta chains were read from a single sample in a study of blood T cell repertoires in COVID-19. Method: immunoSEQ multiplex PCR; TCRdb's copy keeps in-frame clones and lacks some. The sample consists of some 54,000 clones, 91% of them appearing once. The sequenced sample was peripheral blood. The source of these receptors is a man between 60 and 70 years old with acute or convalescent COVID-19. CDR3s include the opening cysteine and the closing phenylalanine or tryptophan. A D gene is named only where the DNA matches it firmly. Clone size is not always given. Where it is, it says once, few, many or a class for expanded clones.

J: TRBJ1-5
V: TRBV5-5
D: -
size: -
DNA: TGTGCCAGCAGCTGGAACCCGCGGGGGGACGGCAATCAGCCCCAGCATTTT
CDR3: CASSWNPRGDGNQPQHF

J: TRBJ2-3
V: TRBV5-6
D: -
size: -
DNA: TGTGCCAGCAGCCCCGGGACTCTTCCCACAGATACGCAGTATTTT
CDR3: CASSPGTLPTDTQYF

J: TRBJ2-7
V: TRBV2
D: -
size: -
DNA: TGTGCCAGCAGCATAAGGACAGCCTACGAGCAGTACTTC
CDR3: CASSIRTAYEQYF

J: TRBJ1-1
V: TRBV13
D: -
size: once
DNA: TGTGCCAGCAGCTACCGGAGCGGAGCTTTCTTT
CDR3: CASSYRSGAFF

J: TRBJ2-1
V: TRBV6-2/TRBV6-3
D: TRBD2
size: -
DNA: TGTGCCAGCAGTTACTCCGGACTAGTCGGGTCCTACAATGAGCAGTTCTTC
CDR3: CASSYSGLVGSYNEQFF

J: TRBJ2-2
V: TRBV19
D: TRBD1
size: few
DNA: TGTGCCAGTACGGACAGGGCGTACACCGGGGAGCTGTTTTTT
CDR3: CASTDRAYTGELFF

J: TRBJ1-4
V: TRBV4-1
D: -
size: -
DNA: TGCGCCAGCACCCCCCAAATCGGAACAGATCCCGAAAAACTGTTTTTT
CDR3: CASTPQIGTDPEKLFF

J: TRBJ2-5
V: TRBV28
D: TRBD2
size: -
DNA: TGTGCCAGCAGTCCTAGCGGCCCTATACAAGAGACCCAGTACTTC
CDR3: CASSPSGPIQETQYF

J: TRBJ1-5
V: TRBV19
D: -
size: -
DNA: TGTGCCAGTAGTCGACAGTACCACAATAGCAATCAGCCCCAGCATTTT
CDR3: CASSRQYHNSNQPQHF

J: TRBJ2-3
V: TRBV7-9
D: -
size: -
DNA: TGTGCCAGCAGCTCCCGGGGCACAGATACGCAGTATTTT
CDR3: CASSSRGTDTQYF

J: TRBJ2-1
V: TRBV30
D: TRBD2
size: -
DNA: TGTGCCTGGACCTCATCGGCTAGCGGGAGGGTAATAGGGCAGTTCTTC
CDR3: CAWTSSASGRVIGQFF

J: TRBJ2-1
V: TRBV30
D: -
size: once
DNA: TGTGCCTGGAGCGTAGCGGTCTACAATGAGCAGTTCTTC
CDR3: CAWSVAVYNEQFF

J: TRBJ1-1
V: TRBV7-8
D: -
size: -
DNA: TGTGCCAGCAGCCCCCGGGACTATGAAGCTTTCTTT
CDR3: CASSPRDYEAFF

J: TRBJ1-5
V: TRBV4-1
D: -
size: few
DNA: TGCGCCAGCAGCCAAGAGGGGATGGGGGGGCCAATTTTTAATCAGCCCCAGCATTTT
CDR3: CASSQEGMGGPIFNQPQHF

J: TRBJ2-4
V: TRBV7-2
D: -
size: once
DNA: TGTGCCAGCAGCTTAGATATGGGCAGGATCAACATTCAGTACTTC
CDR3: CASSLDMGRINIQYF

J: TRBJ2-3
V: TRBV6-4
D: -
size: -
DNA: TGTGCCAGCAGTGACTCGGCGGGTTTTGGCACAGATACGCAGTATTTT
CDR3: CASSDSAGFGTDTQYF

J: TRBJ2-7
V: TRBV7-2
D: TRBD2
size: -
DNA: TGTGCCAGCAGCTTAGCCACTAGCGGGGATTCCTACGAGCAGTACTTC
CDR3: CASSLATSGDSYEQYF

J: TRBJ2-7
V: TRBV9
D: TRBD2
size: few
DNA: TGTGCCAGCAGCCCCGGGACTAGCGATGGTGACGAGCAGTACTTC
CDR3: CASSPGTSDGDEQYF

J: TRBJ2-2
V: TRBV24-1
D: TRBD1
size: -
DNA: TGTGCCACCAGAGAGACAGGGGCCGGCGGGGAGCTGTTTTTT
CDR3: CATRETGAGGELFF

J: TRBJ2-7
V: TRBV7-9
D: TRBD2
size: -
DNA: TGTGCCAGCAGCTTGTTTGCTAGCGGAAACTACGAGCAGTACTTC
CDR3: CASSLFASGNYEQYF

J: TRBJ1-1
V: TRBV11-2
D: -
size: -
DNA: TGTGCCAGCAGCTTTCAGGGTACCACTGAAGCTTTCTTT
CDR3: CASSFQGTTEAFF

J: TRBJ2-5
V: TRBV24-1
D: TRBD1
size: -
DNA: TGTGCCACCAGTGACGCGGGACAGGGGCAAGAGACCCAGTACTTC
CDR3: CATSDAGQGQETQYF

J: TRBJ2-2
V: TRBV7-6
D: -
size: -
DNA: TGTGCCAGCAGCTTAGATAGAGTGAGTGCGAACACCGGGGAGCTGTTTTTT
CDR3: CASSLDRVSANTGELFF

J: TRBJ2-5
V: TRBV27
D: TRBD1
size: -
DNA: TGTGCCAGCATTCAACCGGGACAGGAAAAAGAGACCCAGTACTTC
CDR3: CASIQPGQEKETQYF

J: TRBJ2-1
V: TRBV9
D: -
size: -
DNA: TGTGCCAGCAGCGTACAAAGCGGCTCCTACAATGAGCAGTTCTTC
CDR3: CASSVQSGSYNEQFF

J: TRBJ2-1
V: TRBV7-6
D: TRBD1
size: few
DNA: TGTGCCAGCAGCGTAGGGACAGGGTATAGGAATGAGCAGTTCTTC
CDR3: CASSVGTGYRNEQFF

J: TRBJ1-1
V: TRBV3-1/TRBV3-2
D: -
size: once
DNA: TGTGCCAGCAGCCAAGATCCGGGGTCCACTGAAGCTTTCTTT
CDR3: CASSQDPGSTEAFF

J: TRBJ2-1
V: TRBV7-3
D: -
size: -
DNA: TGTGCCAGCAGTCCGGTGGGGAGCTCCTACAATGAGCAGTTCTTC
CDR3: CASSPVGSSYNEQFF

J: TRBJ1-1
V: TRBV4-1
D: TRBD1
size: -
DNA: TGCGCCAGCAGCCGTAGGAAACAGGGGGAAGAGGCTAGGTTTGAAGCTTTCTTT
CDR3: CASSRRKQGEEARFEAFF

J: TRBJ2-3
V: TRBV7-3
D: TRBD1
size: -
DNA: TGTGCCAGCAGCCCAGACAGGGGCTACACAGATACGCAGTATTTT
CDR3: CASSPDRGYTDTQYF

J: TRBJ2-3
V: TRBV5-8
D: TRBD2
size: -
DNA: TGTGCCAGCAGCTTGGACAGCGGGGGGGGACGGAATACGCAGTATTTT
CDR3: CASSLDSGGGRNTQYF

J: TRBJ2-7
V: TRBV6-5
D: TRBD2
size: -
DNA: TGTGCCAGCAGCCGGACTAGCGGCTACGAGCAGTACTTC
CDR3: CASSRTSGYEQYF

J: TRBJ2-3
V: TRBV7-8
D: TRBD2
size: -
DNA: TGTGCCAGCAGCTTCCTAGCGGGAGGAGAGGGCACAGATACGCAGTATTTT
CDR3: CASSFLAGGEGTDTQYF

J: TRBJ2-7
V: TRBV6-4
D: TRBD1
size: once
DNA: TGTGCCAGCAGTCCCGGGACAGGGGCAGTGGGCGAGCAGTACTTC
CDR3: CASSPGTGAVGEQYF

J: TRBJ2-3
V: TRBV28
D: -
size: -
DNA: TGTGCCAGCAGTTTAACCGGGGCAGATACGCAGTATTTT
CDR3: CASSLTGADTQYF

J: TRBJ2-2
V: TRBV5-4
D: TRBD2
size: -
DNA: TGTGCCAGCAGCCCCTGGGGCGGGAGGATCGGGGAGCTGTTTTTT
CDR3: CASSPWGGRIGELFF

J: TRBJ1-2
V: TRBV24-1
D: -
size: -
DNA: TGTGCCACCAGTGAGGGCCTCGTTGGCTACACCTTC
CDR3: CATSEGLVGYTF

J: TRBJ2-6
V: TRBV12-3/TRBV12-4
D: -
size: -
DNA: TGTGCCAGCAGTATAAACGTCCTGACTTTC
CDR3: CASSINVLTF

J: TRBJ2-5
V: TRBV6-5
D: TRBD1
size: -
DNA: TGTGCCAGCAGTTACTCGAGGTGGACAGGACAAGAGACCCAGTACTTC
CDR3: CASSYSRWTGQETQYF